What follows is one T cell receptor (beta chain) and its context. The antigen remains unidentified. The data stem from a study of cytomegalovirus exposure and HLA in healthy donors. Overall study results and limits: In a later analysis, V- and J-gene trimming of beta chains associated with a DCLRE1C missense variant, replicated independently.

V lost 1 base and J 7 bases, leaving 10 bases between the germline ends. The CDR3 totals 14 residues. Looked up from germline, CDR1 is SNHLY and CDR2 is FYNNEI. Amplification used 60 Vbeta primers and 13 Jbeta primers. Libraries were prepared by immunoSEQ multiplex PCR; TCRdb keeps only in-frame clonotypes and omits some of them. The sample consists of approximately 100,000 clones, more than 65% of them appearing once. This receptor was identified in a human donor in good health. Sequencing input: PBMCs. This chain connects TRBV2 to TRBJ2-2; D is unclear. CDR3 amino acids: CASSEVRMSGELFF. In DNA, the CDR3 is TGTGCCAGCAGTGAAGTGCGAATGAGCGGGGAGCTGTTTTTT.